What follows are 10 T cell receptor beta chains derived from one specimen sequenced in a study of human T cells and chemical hapten exposure. From the RACE reads, TCRdb called clonotypes with MiXCR, one entry per CDR3 protein. The sample yields around 56,000 distinct CDR3 sequences, over 9% seen once. Described time point: pre-sensitization, week 0. The sample's treatment: therapeutic diphenylcyclopropenone sensitization with weekly scalp DPC. The source material was whole blood, sampled in connection with sensitization to the hapten diphenylcyclopropenone (DPC). The receptors were sampled from a man in his forties or fifties with alopecia areata. Some clones in this sample may be carry-over from other donors' samples.

This clonotype showed up many times. This rearrangement joins TRBV5-1 to TRBJ2-5, with 14 bases identical to TRBD2. Germline trimming cut 4 bases from V and 5 bases from J; bases unmatched to any gene: 4. The CDR3 contains 15 residues. Germline assignment: CDR1 SGHRS and CDR2 YFSETQ. CDR3 amino acids: CASSRGTSGSETQYF. Written as DNA, the CDR3 is TGCGCCAGCAGCAGGGGGACTAGCGGGAGCGAGACCCAGTACTTC.

This clonotype was seen a handful of times. As DNA, the CDR3 is TGTGCCAGCAGTAGTCAGGGGTTCTATGGCTACACCTTC. It specifies CASSSQGFYGYTF. The chain recombines TRBV12-3 or TRBV12-4 with TRBJ1-2; TRBD1 might be the D (6 bases). The CDR3 extends over 13 amino acids. Trimming stripped 5 bases from V and 4 bases from J, with 11 bases between.

In this sample, this clonotype turned up a few times. V gene TRBV14 combines with J gene TRBJ2-6; D may be TRBD1 or TRBD2 (6 bases each). The CDR3 totals 18 residues. The germline V and J ends were trimmed by 4 bases and 0 bases, with 16 bases remaining between them. CDR1 and CDR2 from the germline V gene are SGHDN and FVKESK. The chain's CDR3 is CASSLRGAPPSGANVLTF. CDR3 in DNA: TGTGCCAGCAGCCTGAGGGGGGCTCCGCCCTCTGGGGCCAACGTCCTGACTTTC.

This clonotype was counted a few times. The chain links TRBV28 to TRBJ1-4; TRBD1 matches 7 bases. Germline CDR1 and CDR2: MDHEN and SYDVKM. The CDR3 has 12 residues. Trimming at V came to 11 bases and at J to 11 bases, leaving 11 bases not matched to a gene. The CDR3 coding sequence is TGTGCCTCAGGGGGTGATACTGGTAAACTGTTTTTT. Amino acid sequence: CASGGDTGKLFF. The full variable domain, its missing parts supplied by reference TRBV28 and TRBJ1-4, is DVKVTQSSRYLVKRTGEKVFLECVQDMDHENMFWYRQDPGLGLRLIYFSYDVKMKEKGDIPEGYSVSREKKERFSLILESASTNQTSMYLCASGGDTGKLFFGSGTQLSVL.

This clonotype was seen a handful of times. This chain links TRBV11-3 with TRBJ2-1; D is unresolved. The CDR3 length is 14 residues. Germline V gene lookup returns CDR1 SGHNT and CDR2 YENEEA. V was clipped by 5 bases and J by 6 bases, with 14 bases between them. The CDR3 coding sequence is TGTGCCAGCAGCACGAACCGGAAGGCCAATGAGCAGTTCTTC. It yields the protein CASSTNRKANEQFF.

The rearrangement links TRBV4-3 to TRBJ2-1; a weak D match, TRBD1 (5 bases). The CDR3 consists of 14 residues. CDR1 is LGHNA and CDR2 is YSLEER in the germline V gene. The V end was cut by 0 bases, the J end by 9 bases, with 12 bases between. The CDR3 is CASSQEQAVSEQFF. The CDR3 DNA reads TGCGCCAGCAGCCAAGAACAGGCAGTCAGTGAGCAGTTCTTC.

The chain employs TRBV12-3 or TRBV12-4 and TRBJ1-3; 8 bases map to TRBD1. The CDR3 covers 16 residues. V dropped 6 bases and J dropped 10; count of bases not matched to a gene: 17. The CDR3 nucleotides read TGTGCCAGCAGACGACAGGGGTCCATTGGGTTGGGTACCATATATTTT. Its protein is CASRRQGSIGLGTIYF.

The chain recombines TRBV12-3 or TRBV12-4 with TRBJ2-7, with D perhaps TRBD2 (5 bases). The CDR3 is made up of 15 amino acids. Trimming took off 5 bases at V and 2 bases at J, with 16 bases between the two ends. The CDR3 protein is CASSPYGPGTYEQYF. The CDR3 DNA follows: TGTGCCAGCAGTCCTTACGGGCCGGGAACCTACGAGCAGTACTTC.

This clonotype is termed medium-sized. The genes are TRBV28 and TRBJ2-5; D unclear. The CDR3 totals 15 residues. V was trimmed by 2 bases and J by 0 bases, leaving 10 bases between them. CDR1 is MDHEN and CDR2 is SYDVKM in the germline V gene. CDR3 DNA sequence: TGTGCCAGCAGTTTACCTCACGGAAACCAAGAGACCCAGTACTTC. It is translated as CASSLPHGNQETQYF.

The J gene is TRBJ2-2, the V gene TRBV7-3; a possible D gene is TRBD2 (6 bases). The CDR3 has 15 residues. CDR1 and CDR2 from the germline V gene are SGHTA and FQGTGA. Trimming pared 5 bases from V and 4 bases from J, leaving 14 bases between. DNA for the CDR3: TGTGCCAGCAGCCAGACGCGGGACGGCACCGGGGAGCTGTTTTTT. Protein: CASSQTRDGTGELFF.